Listed below are T cell receptor beta chains from one sample, sequenced in a study of CD8+CD57+ T cells in acquired aplastic anemia. MiXCR was run by TCRdb on the reads, yielding one entry per CDR3 protein. Of about half a million distinct CDR3 sequences listed, approximately 33% are singletons. Sequenced material: sorted CD4+, CD8+, or CD8+CD57+ T cells (not recorded which) from PBMCs. The origin of the receptors is a human donor with aplastic anemia. Each CDR3 is given with its conserved first and last residue. A D gene is named only where the DNA matches it firmly. Size is omitted from some rows. Given values are once, few, many or a class for expanded clones.

>TRBJ1-1|TRBV11-1|TRBD1|NA
TGTGCCAGCAGCTCCCCGGATCCGTGGGACAGGGGGAACACTGAAGCTTTCTTT
CASSSPDPWDRGNTEAFF
>TRBJ2-7|TRBV20-1|TRBD2|many
TGCAGTGCTAGAGAAGCGGGAGTATCCTACGAGCAGTACTTC
CSAREAGVSYEQYF
>TRBJ2-7|TRBV2|TRBD2|many
TGTGCCAGCATACTAGCGGGAGGGAGGTGGGCCAACGAGCAGTACTTC
CASILAGGRWANEQYF
>TRBJ1-5|TRBV3-1|NA|few
TGTGCCAGCAGTACGGACAGCAGAAGCAATCAGCCCCAGCATTTT
CASSTDSRSNQPQHF
>TRBJ2-1|TRBV15|NA|many
TGTGCCACCAAAGCTCAGGGTTCCCCCAATGAGCAGTTCTTC
CATKAQGSPNEQFF
>TRBJ2-7|TRBV2|NA|few
TGTGCCAGCTCACAGGGGCCTAGCGCCGAGCAGTACTTC
CASSQGPSAEQYF
>TRBJ1-1|TRBV12-5|NA|NA
TGTGCTAGTGGTTTGCCCTCTGTTAGCTCTGAAGCTTTCTTT
CASGLPSVSSEAFF
>TRBJ2-3|TRBV2|TRBD2|NA
TGTGCCAGCAGTGACCCTAGCGGGGGCACAGATACGCAGTATTTT
CASSDPSGGTDTQYF
>TRBJ2-4|TRBV20-1|TRBD1|few
TGCAGTGCTAGGGGACAGGTCTTAGACATTCAGTACTTC
CSARGQVLDIQYF
>TRBJ2-1|TRBV7-2|TRBD2|few
TGTGCCAGCAGGCTAGCGGGGAATGAGCAGTTCTTC
CASRLAGNEQFF
>TRBJ1-5|TRBV30|NA|few
TGTGCCTGGAGTAACGGGGAAGATCAGCCCCAGCATTTT
CAWSNGEDQPQHF
>TRBJ2-3|TRBV5-1|NA|NA
TGCGCCAGCAGCTTGTACAGGGATACAGATACGCAGTATTTT
CASSLYRDTDTQYF
>TRBJ2-3|TRBV19|TRBD2|NA
TGTGCCAGTAGCCCACTAGCGGGAGAGCGCACAGATACGCAGTATTTT
CASSPLAGERTDTQYF
>TRBJ2-3|TRBV19|NA|NA
TGTGCCAGTAGAGGAGGGGTTGTCACAGATACGCAGTATTTT
CASRGGVVTDTQYF
>TRBJ2-3|TRBV4-3|NA|NA
TGCGCCAGCAGCCAAGATAGATCGGATACGCAGTATTTT
CASSQDRSDTQYF
>TRBJ2-7|TRBV20-1|NA|NA
TGCAGTGCTAGACTCGGACAAAACTGCGAGCAGTACTTC
CSARLGQNCEQYF
>TRBJ1-2|TRBV11-2|NA|NA
TGTGCCAGCAGCTTAGGAGGGGGTCGCCAGTCGGATGGCTACACCTTC
CASSLGGGRQSDGYTF
>TRBJ2-7|TRBV10-2|NA|many
TGCGCCACCGCCCTGAGCTACGAGCAGTACTTC
CATALSYEQYF
>TRBJ2-2|TRBV11-2|NA|NA
TGTGCCAGCAGCCGACAGACAGGAACGAACACCGGGGAGCTGTTTTTT
CASSRQTGTNTGELFF
>TRBJ2-5|TRBV7-2|TRBD2|many
TGTGCCAGCAGCACCCGGACTAGCCTGGAGACCCAGTACTTC
CASSTRTSLETQYF
>TRBJ2-1|TRBV29-1|NA|many
TGCAGCGTTACGGCAGCGAGCCTCAATGAGCAGTTCTTC
CSVTAASLNEQFF
>TRBJ2-1|TRBV20-1|NA|few
TGCAGTGCTGGCAGGGTGACTTTCAATGAGCAGTTCTTC
CSAGRVTFNEQFF